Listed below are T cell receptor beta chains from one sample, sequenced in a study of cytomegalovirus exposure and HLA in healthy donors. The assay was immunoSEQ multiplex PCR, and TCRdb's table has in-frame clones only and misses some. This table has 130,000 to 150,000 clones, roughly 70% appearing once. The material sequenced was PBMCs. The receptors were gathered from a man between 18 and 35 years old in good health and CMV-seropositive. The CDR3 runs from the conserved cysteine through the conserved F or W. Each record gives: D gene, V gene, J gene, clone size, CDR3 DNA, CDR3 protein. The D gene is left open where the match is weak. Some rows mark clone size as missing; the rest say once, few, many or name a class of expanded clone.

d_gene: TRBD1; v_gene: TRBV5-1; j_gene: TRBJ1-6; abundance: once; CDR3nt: TGCGCCAGCAGCGCCTGGACAGGCAGCCAGGGTTCACCCCTCCACTTT; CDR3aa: CASSAWTGSQGSPLHF
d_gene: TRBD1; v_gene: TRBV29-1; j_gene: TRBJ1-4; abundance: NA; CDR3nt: TGCAGCGTCGGAGGGGGACAGGGGGGTGAAAAACTGTTTTTT; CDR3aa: CSVGGGQGGEKLFF
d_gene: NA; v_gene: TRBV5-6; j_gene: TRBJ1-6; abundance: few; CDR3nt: TGTGCCAGCAGCTTGCGGGTGTCCTCCTATAATTCACCCCTCCACTTT; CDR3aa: CASSLRVSSYNSPLHF
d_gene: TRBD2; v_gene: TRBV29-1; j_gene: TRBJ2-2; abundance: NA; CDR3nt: TGCAGCGTTGGGGGACTAGCGGGAGTACCCGGGGAGCTGTTTTTT; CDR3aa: CSVGGLAGVPGELFF
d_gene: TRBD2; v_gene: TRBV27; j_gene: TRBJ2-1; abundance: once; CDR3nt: TGTGCCAGCAGTCTGACTAGCGGGACATACAATGAGCAGTTCTTC; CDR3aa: CASSLTSGTYNEQFF
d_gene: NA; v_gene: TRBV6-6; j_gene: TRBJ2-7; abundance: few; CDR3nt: TGTGCCAGCAGGACACAGGGTAGCGAGCAGTACTTC; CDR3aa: CASRTQGSEQYF
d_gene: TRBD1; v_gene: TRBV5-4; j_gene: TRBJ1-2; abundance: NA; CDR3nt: TGTGCCAGCAGTCTCCGGGACAGGAACCCCTATGGCTACACCTTC; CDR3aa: CASSLRDRNPYGYTF
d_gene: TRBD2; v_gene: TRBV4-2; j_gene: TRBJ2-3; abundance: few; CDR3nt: TGTGCCAGCAGCCAAGGCACTAGCGGGAGCATCACAGATACGCAGTATTTT; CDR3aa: CASSQGTSGSITDTQYF
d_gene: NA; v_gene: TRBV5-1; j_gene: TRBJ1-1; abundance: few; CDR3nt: TGCGCCAGCAGCCCGTCCATGAGCTACACTGAAGCTTTCTTT; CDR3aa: CASSPSMSYTEAFF
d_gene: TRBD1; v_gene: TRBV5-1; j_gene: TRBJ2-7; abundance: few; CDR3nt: TGCGCCAGCAGCCTACGGGACAGGGGGCTCCACGAGCAGTACTTC; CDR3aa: CASSLRDRGLHEQYF
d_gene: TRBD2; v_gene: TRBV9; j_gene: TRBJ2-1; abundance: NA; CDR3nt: TGTGCCAGCAGCGTGCTTACCGGGACTAGCGGGAGTACCCAGTTCTTC; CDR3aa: CASSVLTGTSGSTQFF
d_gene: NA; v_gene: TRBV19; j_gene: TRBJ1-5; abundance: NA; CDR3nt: TGTGCCAGTAGTCGCCCCCCGAAAACAGGGTTTCAGTATCAGCCCCAGCATTTT; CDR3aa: CASSRPPKTGFQYQPQHF
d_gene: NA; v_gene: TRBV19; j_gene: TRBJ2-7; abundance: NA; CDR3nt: TGTGCCAGTAGTATGTTCCTAGCTGGACCCGGGGAGCAGTACTTC; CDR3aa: CASSMFLAGPGEQYF
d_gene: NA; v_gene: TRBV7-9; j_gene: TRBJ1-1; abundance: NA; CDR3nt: TGTGCCAGCAGCCCGGGGACACACATGAACACTGAAGCTTTCTTT; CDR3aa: CASSPGTHMNTEAFF
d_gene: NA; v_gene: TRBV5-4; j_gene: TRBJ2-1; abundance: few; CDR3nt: TGTGCCAGCAGCTCGCCGGGACTTCACAATGAGCAGTTCTTC; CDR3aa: CASSSPGLHNEQFF
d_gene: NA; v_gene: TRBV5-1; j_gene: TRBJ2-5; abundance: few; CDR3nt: TGCGCCAGCAGCTTAGGACTGGGACAAGAGACCCAGTACTTC; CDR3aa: CASSLGLGQETQYF
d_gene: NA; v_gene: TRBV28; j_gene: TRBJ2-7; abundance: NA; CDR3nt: TGTGCCAGCAGTTTCGCCGGGAACTCCTACGAGCAGTACTTC; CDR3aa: CASSFAGNSYEQYF
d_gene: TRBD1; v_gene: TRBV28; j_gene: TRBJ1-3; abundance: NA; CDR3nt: TGTGCCAGCAGTTTATGGACAGGGACGGGAAACACCATATATTTT; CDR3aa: CASSLWTGTGNTIYF
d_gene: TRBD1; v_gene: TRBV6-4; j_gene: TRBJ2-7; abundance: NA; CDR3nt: TGTGCCAGCAGTCCTTCCGGGACAGGCCCCTACGAGCAGTACTTC; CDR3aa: CASSPSGTGPYEQYF
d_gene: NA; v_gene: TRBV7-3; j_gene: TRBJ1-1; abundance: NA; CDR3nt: TGTGCCAGCAGCCTTAGTATTCGCGGGGGCCGGACTGAAGCTTTCTTT; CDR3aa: CASSLSIRGGRTEAFF
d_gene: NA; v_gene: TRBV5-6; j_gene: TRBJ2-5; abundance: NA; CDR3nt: TGTGCCAGCGCGGGTCAGGCTTATCAAGAGACCCAGTACTTC; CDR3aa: CASAGQAYQETQYF
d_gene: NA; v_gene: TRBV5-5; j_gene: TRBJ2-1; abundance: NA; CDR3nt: TGTGCCAGCAGCTTGAAAGCAAACAATGAGCAGTTCTTC; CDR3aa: CASSLKANNEQFF
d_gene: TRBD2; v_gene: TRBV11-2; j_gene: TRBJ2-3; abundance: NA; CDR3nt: TGTGCCAGCACCTCTAGCGGGAGAGGGATGACAGATACGCAGTATTTT; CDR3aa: CASTSSGRGMTDTQYF
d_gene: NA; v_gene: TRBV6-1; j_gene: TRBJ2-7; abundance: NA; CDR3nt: TGTGCCAGCACCCCTGCAGCTGGGGGGGCGGGCGAGCAGTACTTC; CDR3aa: CASTPAAGGAGEQYF
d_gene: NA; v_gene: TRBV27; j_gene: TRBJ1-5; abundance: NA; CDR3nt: TGTGCCGGCAGTTTACAAAATAGCAATCAGCCCCAGCATTTT; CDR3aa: CAGSLQNSNQPQHF
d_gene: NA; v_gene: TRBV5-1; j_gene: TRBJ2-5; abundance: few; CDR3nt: TGCGCCAGCAGCTCAGACCTGGGGAGCCAAGAGACCCAGTACTTC; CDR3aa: CASSSDLGSQETQYF
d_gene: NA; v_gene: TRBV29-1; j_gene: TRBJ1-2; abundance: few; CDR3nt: TGCAGCGTTGAATCCGGGGCGGGATCTGGCTACACCTTC; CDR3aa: CSVESGAGSGYTF
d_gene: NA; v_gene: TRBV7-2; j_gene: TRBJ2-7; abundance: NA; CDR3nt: TGTGCCAGCAGCTTTAGCAACGAGCAGTACTTC; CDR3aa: CASSFSNEQYF
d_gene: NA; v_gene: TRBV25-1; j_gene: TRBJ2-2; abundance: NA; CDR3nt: TGTGCCAGCAGTGCGGCCAAGACTCCAATTAAGACCGGGGAGCTGTTTTTT; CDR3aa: CASSAAKTPIKTGELFF
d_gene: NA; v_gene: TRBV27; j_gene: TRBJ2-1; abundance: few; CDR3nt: TGTGCCAGCAGAACACACAACAATGAGCAGTTCTTC; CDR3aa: CASRTHNNEQFF
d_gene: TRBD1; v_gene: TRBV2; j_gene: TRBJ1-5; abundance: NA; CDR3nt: TGTGCCAGCTCCGGGACAGGGGGGACTCAGCCCCAGCATTTT; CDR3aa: CASSGTGGTQPQHF
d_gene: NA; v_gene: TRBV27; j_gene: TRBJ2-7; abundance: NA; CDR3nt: TGTGCCAGCAGCCACGTGGGGGGTGAATACGAGCAGTACTTC; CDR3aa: CASSHVGGEYEQYF
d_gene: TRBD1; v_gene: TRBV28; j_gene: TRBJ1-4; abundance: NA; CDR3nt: TGTGCCAGCAGTTCTACCAGACAGGGGGTTTATGAAAAACTGTTTTTT; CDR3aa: CASSSTRQGVYEKLFF
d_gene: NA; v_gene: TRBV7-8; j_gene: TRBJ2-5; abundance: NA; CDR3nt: TGTGCCAGCAGCTTCAGGCTCCCGGAGACCCAGTACTTC; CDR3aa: CASSFRLPETQYF
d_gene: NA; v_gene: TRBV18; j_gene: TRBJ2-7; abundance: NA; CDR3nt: TGCGCCAGCTCACCAACCTCCGACAACTACGAGCAGTACTTC; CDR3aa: CASSPTSDNYEQYF
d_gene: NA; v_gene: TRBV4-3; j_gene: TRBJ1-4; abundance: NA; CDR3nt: TGCGCCAGCAGCCAAGGAGGGGCAGGGGCCTCCAATGAAAAACTGTTTTTT; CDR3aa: CASSQGGAGASNEKLFF
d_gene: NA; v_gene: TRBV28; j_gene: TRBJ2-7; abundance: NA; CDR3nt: TGTGCCAGCACACAGGGAGCCCGTGAGCAGTACTTC; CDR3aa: CASTQGAREQYF
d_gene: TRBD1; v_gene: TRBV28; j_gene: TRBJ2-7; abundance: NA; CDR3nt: TGTGCCAGCAGCAACCCAGGGGGCGAGCAGTACTTC; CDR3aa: CASSNPGGEQYF
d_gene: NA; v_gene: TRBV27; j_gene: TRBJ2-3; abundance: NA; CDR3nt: TGTGCCAGCAGCGTTCCAGATACGCAGTATTTT; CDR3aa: CASSVPDTQYF
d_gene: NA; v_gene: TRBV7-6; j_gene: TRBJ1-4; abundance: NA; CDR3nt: TGTGCCAGCAGCTCCCTTCCCGGGTATAATGAAAAACTGTTTTTT; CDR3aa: CASSSLPGYNEKLFF
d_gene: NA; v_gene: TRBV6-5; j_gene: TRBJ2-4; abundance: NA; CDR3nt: TGTGCCAGCAGTTACTCGAGCAGGGGAAACATTCAGTACTTC; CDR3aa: CASSYSSRGNIQYF
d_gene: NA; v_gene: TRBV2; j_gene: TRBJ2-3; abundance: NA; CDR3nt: TGTGCCAGCTCGAACCGGGACTTATACACAGATACGCAGTATTTT; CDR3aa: CASSNRDLYTDTQYF
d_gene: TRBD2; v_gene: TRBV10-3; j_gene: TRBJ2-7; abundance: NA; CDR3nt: TGTGCCACCCAGCGGGACCCCTCGGCGGACGAGCAGTACTTC; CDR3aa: CATQRDPSADEQYF
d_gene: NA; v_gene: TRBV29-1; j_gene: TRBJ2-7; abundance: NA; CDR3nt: TGCAGCGTTGACACTTATTACGAGCAGTACTTC; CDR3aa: CSVDTYYEQYF
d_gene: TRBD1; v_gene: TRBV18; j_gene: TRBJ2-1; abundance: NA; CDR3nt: TGTGCCAGCTCACCATTGCCGGGACAGGGTCATAGCGGGCAGTTCTTC; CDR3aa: CASSPLPGQGHSGQFF
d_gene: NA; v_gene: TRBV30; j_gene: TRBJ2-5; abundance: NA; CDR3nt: TGTGCCTGGAGTGTAAGCTCTTTGGAGACCCAGTACTTC; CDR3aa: CAWSVSSLETQYF
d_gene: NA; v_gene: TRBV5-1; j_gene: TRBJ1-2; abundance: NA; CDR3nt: TGCGCCAGCAGCTTGGGGGGCGCCGTCTATGGCTACACCTTC; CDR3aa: CASSLGGAVYGYTF
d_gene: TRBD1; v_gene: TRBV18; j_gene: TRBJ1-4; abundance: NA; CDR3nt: TGTGCCAGCTCACCAGGACAGGGGCCCCGAGCGGAAAAACTGTTTTTT; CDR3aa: CASSPGQGPRAEKLFF
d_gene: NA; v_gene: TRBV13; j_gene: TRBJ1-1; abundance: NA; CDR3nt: TGTGCCAGCAGCGTACAGGGAGTGGGAGCTTTCTTT; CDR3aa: CASSVQGVGAFF
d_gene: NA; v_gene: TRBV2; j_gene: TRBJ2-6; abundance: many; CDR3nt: TGTGCCAGCAGTGCCACATACTCTGGGGCCAACGTCCTGACTTTC; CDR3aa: CASSATYSGANVLTF
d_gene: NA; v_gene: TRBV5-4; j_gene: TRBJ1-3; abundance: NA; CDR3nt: TGTGCCAGCAGCTTGTATCCAAGAGCTGGAAACACCATATATTTT; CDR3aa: CASSLYPRAGNTIYF
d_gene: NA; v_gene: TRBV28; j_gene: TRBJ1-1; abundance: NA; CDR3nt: TGTGCCAGCAGTTCCAGACAAGGAGGACACACTGAAGCTTTCTTT; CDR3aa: CASSSRQGGHTEAFF
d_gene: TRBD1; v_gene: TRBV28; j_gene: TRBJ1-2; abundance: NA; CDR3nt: TGTGCCAGCAGTCTCGTACGACCGGGACAGGGGACCAACTATGGCTACACCTTC; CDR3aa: CASSLVRPGQGTNYGYTF
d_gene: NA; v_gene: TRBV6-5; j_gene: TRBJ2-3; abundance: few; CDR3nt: TGTGCCAGCAGCCCTGACGGGGGGCAAACAGATACGCAGTATTTT; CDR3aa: CASSPDGGQTDTQYF
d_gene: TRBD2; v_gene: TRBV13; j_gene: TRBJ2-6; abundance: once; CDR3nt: TGTGCCAGCAGCTTAGGCCTGTTGGGCGGGGGGGTATCTGGGGCCAACGTCCTGACTTTC; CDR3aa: CASSLGLLGGGVSGANVLTF
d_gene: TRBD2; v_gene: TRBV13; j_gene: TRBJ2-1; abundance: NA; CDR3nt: TGTGCCAGCAGCCGAAATGATCGACTAGCGGGAGGGCCTCTACTGGATGAGCAGTTCTTC; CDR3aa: CASSRNDRLAGGPLLDEQFF
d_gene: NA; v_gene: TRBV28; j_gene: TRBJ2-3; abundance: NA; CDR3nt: TGTGCCAGCAGTTCACAGGTAGATACGCAGTATTTT; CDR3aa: CASSSQVDTQYF
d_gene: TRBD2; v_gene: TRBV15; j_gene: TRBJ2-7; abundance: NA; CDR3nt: TGTGCCACCAGCATCGGCGGGAGGCTGGAAGAGCAGTACTTC; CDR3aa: CATSIGGRLEEQYF
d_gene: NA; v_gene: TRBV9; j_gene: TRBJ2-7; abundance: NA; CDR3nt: TGTGCCAGCAGCGTAGCGGGTCACTCCTACGAGCAGTACTTC; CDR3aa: CASSVAGHSYEQYF
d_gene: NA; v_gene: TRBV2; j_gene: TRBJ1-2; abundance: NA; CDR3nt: TGTGCCAGCAGTTACAGATATGGCTACACCTTC; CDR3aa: CASSYRYGYTF